A selection of T cell receptor beta chains follows, all from one sample in a study of blood T cell repertoires in COVID-19. Measured with immunoSEQ multiplex PCR; TCRdb has only the in-frame clones, and not every one. The data show 55,000 to 65,000 clones, with nearly 90% seen just once and around 40% held by the top ten. The material sequenced was peripheral blood. The receptors shown here come from a woman aged 60-70 years with COVID-19, enrolled during active disease. The CDR3 runs from the conserved cysteine through the conserved F or W. A D gene is named only where the DNA matches it firmly. Size is stated for part of the rows, as once, few or many counts, or as a class when the clone is expanded.

v_gene	d_gene	j_gene	abundance	CDR3nt	CDR3aa
TRBV11-2	-	TRBJ1-1	-	TGTGCCAGCAGCTTAGGACCAGGGATGAACACTGAAGCTTTCTTT	CASSLGPGMNTEAFF
TRBV19	-	TRBJ2-7	-	TGTGCCAGTCGAGTGGGTCCCAGGGAGGTCGGCGAGCAGTACTTC	CASRVGPREVGEQYF
TRBV7-8	-	TRBJ2-6	-	TGTGCCAGCAGCCCAATACGAGGAGTGGCTGGGGCCAACGTCCTGACTTTC	CASSPIRGVAGANVLTF
TRBV7-9	TRBD1	TRBJ1-1	-	TGTGCCAGCAGCTCCCGGACAGGGAGGACTGAAGCTTTCTTT	CASSSRTGRTEAFF
TRBV11-3	-	TRBJ2-1	-	TGTGCCAGCAGCCGGCGCGGGGTAGACAATGAGCAGTTCTTC	CASSRRGVDNEQFF
TRBV6-2/TRBV6-3	TRBD1	TRBJ2-3	-	TGTGCCAGCAGTATACAGGGGAGCACAGATACGCAGTATTTT	CASSIQGSTDTQYF
TRBV7-9	TRBD1	TRBJ2-3	-	TGTGCCAGCAGCCCCCTGATGACAGGGTCGTTCCCAGATACGCAGTATTTT	CASSPLMTGSFPDTQYF
TRBV11-2	-	TRBJ2-5	few	TGTGCCAGCAGCTTTCAGGGAGGACAAGAGACCCAGTACTTC	CASSFQGGQETQYF
TRBV2	TRBD2	TRBJ2-3	once	TGTGCCAGCACAACGATGCGGGGGGGAGCAGATACGCAGTATTTT	CASTTMRGGADTQYF
TRBV5-1	-	TRBJ2-2	few	TGCGCCAGCAGCCCGGACGGACTCGGGGAGCTGTTTTTT	CASSPDGLGELFF
TRBV27	-	TRBJ1-2	-	TGTGCCAGCAGTTTCCATGGACAAAACTATGGCTACACCTTC	CASSFHGQNYGYTF
TRBV18	-	TRBJ2-1	-	TGTGCCAGCTCACCGGAGAGCTCCTACAATGAGCAGTTCTTC	CASSPESSYNEQFF
TRBV5-1	TRBD1	TRBJ1-4	-	TGCGCCAGCAGCTTTACCGCGGGACAGGGTAATGAAAAACTGTTTTTT	CASSFTAGQGNEKLFF
TRBV6-1	-	TRBJ2-7	-	TGTGCCAGCAGTGAACTCACGGTTCCCTACGAGCAGTACTTC	CASSELTVPYEQYF
TRBV6-1	TRBD1	TRBJ1-1	-	TGTGCCAGCGCAGGGGGTGACACTGAAGCTTTCTTT	CASAGGDTEAFF
TRBV3-1/TRBV3-2	TRBD1	TRBJ1-1	-	TGTGCCAGCAGCCTCTCGACAGGGCACACTGAAGCTTTCTTT	CASSLSTGHTEAFF
TRBV5-1	-	TRBJ2-6	few	TGCGCCAGCAGCCCCTCTGCGCTCTCTGGGGCCAACGTCCTGACTTTC	CASSPSALSGANVLTF
TRBV11-3	TRBD1	TRBJ2-4	-	TGTGCCAGCAGCTCGGACAGGGAAAACATTCAGTACTTC	CASSSDRENIQYF
TRBV19	TRBD2	TRBJ2-1	-	TGTGCCAGTGAAGCGGGAGGGTACAATGAGCAGTTCTTC	CASEAGGYNEQFF
TRBV6-2/TRBV6-3	TRBD2	TRBJ2-1	-	TGTGCCAGCACCCCCGGGGAGGGGACTTCCTACAATGAGCAGTTCTTC	CASTPGEGTSYNEQFF
TRBV19	TRBD2	TRBJ2-3	-	TGTGCCAGTAGTCCCAGGCGCGGGAGTGCAGATACGCAGTATTTT	CASSPRRGSADTQYF